The 30 T cell receptor beta chains below were found in one sample sequenced in a study of blood T cell repertoires in COVID-19. Sequencing was performed with immunoSEQ multiplex PCR; in TCRdb, only in-frame clones are kept and a portion is missing. Among some 45,000 clones listed, 88% were seen once. Sequencing used peripheral blood. The source of these receptors is a human donor in a cohort sampled during active COVID-19.

The chain has TRBV6-5 and TRBJ2-7, with 12 bases fitting TRBD1. The ends lost 5 bases at V and 5 bases at J; junction bases unmatched: 4. CDR3 length equals 14 residues. From germline, CDR1 is MNHEY and CDR2 SVGAGI. Here the CDR3 reads CASSPGQGADEQYF. DNA of the CDR3: TGTGCCAGCAGTCCGGGACAGGGGGCCGACGAGCAGTACTTC.

The rearrangement uses TRBV9 and TRBJ2-3; 9 bases are shared with TRBD2. Trimming at V came to 3 bases and at J to 5 bases, leaving 10 bases not matched to a gene. Per the germline V gene, CDR1 is SGDLS and CDR2 is YYNGEE. This CDR3 region has 16 residues. The CDR3 coding sequence is TGTGCCAGCAGCGGCGGAAAGCGGGGGGAGGGAGATACGCAGTATTTT. This encodes CASSGGKRGEGDTQYF.

V gene TRBV6-6 combines with J gene TRBJ2-5; D not resolved. The CDR3 is 11 residues long. CDR1 MNHNY and CDR2 SVGAGI come from the germline V gene (reference sequence). V shed 2 bases and J shed 5 bases, with 3 bases lying between them. The chain's CDR3 is CASSYAETQYF. CDR3 coding DNA: TGTGCCAGCAGTTACGCGGAGACCCAGTACTTC.

The chain links TRBV5-6 to TRBJ2-7; TRBD1 matches at 9 bases. Germline CDR1 is SGHDT and CDR2 is YYEEEE. The V segment lost 4 bases and the J segment 2 bases; nucleotides outside the gene matches: 7. The CDR3 is 15 residues long. As DNA, the CDR3 is TGTGCCAGCAGCGCGGGACAGGGATTTACCTACGAGCAGTACTTC. It is translated as CASSAGQGFTYEQYF.

This chain connects TRBV9 to TRBJ2-3; TRBD2 agrees at 10 bases. The CDR3 has 16 residues. Trimming cost V 4 bases and J 2 bases; bases outside gene matches: 7. Germline values: CDR1 SGDLS, CDR2 YYNGEE. CDR3 in amino acids: CASSPRTSGFTDTQYF. The CDR3 region has the DNA TGTGCCAGCAGCCCCCGGACTAGCGGCTTCACAGATACGCAGTATTTT.

The chain carries TRBV25-1 and TRBJ1-1; the D is unclear. The CDR3 has 15 residues. Trimming stripped 5 bases from V and 1 base from J, with 14 bases between. Germline values: CDR1 MGHDK, CDR2 SYGVNS. The CDR3 loop reads CASSPERPQNTEAFF. CDR3 bases: TGTGCCAGCAGTCCCGAGCGGCCTCAGAACACTGAAGCTTTCTTT.

The chain links TRBV7-3 to TRBJ2-3; 14 nucleotides match TRBD2. CDR3 length: 18 residues. The germline CDR1 and CDR2 sequences are SGHTA and FQGTGA. With 5 bases clipped from V and 0 bases from J, the junction kept 7 bases outside the gene matches. CDR3 in amino acids: CASSLRLAGGTSTDTQYF. Here the CDR3 DNA reads TGTGCCAGCAGCCTCCGACTAGCGGGGGGGACTAGCACAGATACGCAGTATTTT.

The CDR3 DNA reads as TGTGCCAGCAGCCCCCGTGAGGGGGCGAGCGAAAAACTGTTTTTT. Encoded protein: CASSPREGASEKLFF. The chain couples TRBV9 to TRBJ1-4; 7 bases are a match to TRBD1. The V gene end was trimmed by 4 bases and the J gene end by 8 bases; junction bases not matched to a gene: 11. This CDR3 is 15 amino acids long. Per the germline V gene, CDR1 is SGDLS and CDR2 is YYNGEE. Full variable domain (rest looked up from reference TRBV9 and TRBJ1-4): DSGVTQTPKHLITATGQRVTLRCSPRSGDLSVYWYQQSLDQGLQFLIQYYNGEERAKGNILERFSAQQFPDLHSELNLSSLELGDSALYFCASSPREGASEKLFFGSGTQLSVL.

CDR3 residues: CAISPGELNYGYTF. The CDR3 coding sequence is TGTGCCATCAGTCCCGGGGAGTTGAACTATGGCTACACCTTC. The chain carries TRBV10-3 and TRBJ1-2; D is unclear. The CDR3 loop spans 14 amino acids. Trimming took off 5 bases at V and 2 bases at J, with 12 bases between the two ends. Germline CDR1 ENHRY, CDR2 SYGVKD.

This clone was seen only a few times. V gene TRBV6-1 combines with J gene TRBJ1-5; tentative D call: TRBD1 (6 bases). The CDR3 spans 15 residues. V lost 2 bases and J 3 bases, leaving 11 bases between the germline ends. The germline V gene encodes CDR1 MNHNS and CDR2 SASEGT. The CDR3 nucleotides are TGTGCCAGCAGTGAAAGGCGGACAGTCAATCAGCCCCAGCATTTT. Amino acids: CASSERRTVNQPQHF.

The rearrangement links TRBV12-3 or TRBV12-4 to TRBJ2-3; perhaps TRBD1 as D (5 bases). The CDR3 runs 13 residues. Between the trimmed V and J ends, which lost 3 bases and 4 bases, there was a span of 8 bases. The chain's CDR3 is CASSLGLADTQYF. CDR3 DNA: TGTGCCAGCAGTTTGGGGCTTGCAGATACGCAGTATTTT.

The rearrangement joins TRBV29-1 to TRBJ1-2, with D maybe TRBD1 (5 bases). With 7 bases removed from V and 8 bases from J, the gap between germline ends came to 14 bases. This CDR3 has 11 residues. CDR1 is SQVTM and CDR2 is ANQGSEA in the germline V gene. The CDR3 nucleotides read TGCAGCGCTTGGAGGGGTGAAGGCTACACCTTC. Translated, it gives CSAWRGEGYTF. The whole variable domain, remainder taken from reference TRBV29-1 and TRBJ1-2, is SAVISQKPSRDICQRGTSLTIQCQVDSQVTMMFWYRQQPGQSLTLIATANQGSEATYESGFVIDKFPISRPNLTFSTLTVSNMSPEDSSIYLCSAWRGEGYTFGSGTRLTVV.

J is TRBJ2-7 and V is TRBV10-1; TRBD1 is a possible D gene (6 bases). Trimming cost V 2 bases and J 2 bases, with 16 bases left between them. The CDR3 has 16 amino acids. Germline loops: CDR1 WNHNN, CDR2 SYGVQD (reference sequence). The DNA for the CDR3 is TGCGCCAGCAGTGAGATAGCTTCGGACAGACCCTACGAGCAGTACTTC. Amino acids: CASSEIASDRPYEQYF.

The chain employs TRBV10-2 and TRBJ1-4; TRBD1 matches at 10 bases. V shed 6 bases and J 3 bases; nucleotides not matched to a gene: 7. The CDR3 extends over 16 amino acids. Germline loops: CDR1 WSHSY, CDR2 SAAADI. CDR3 sequence: CASSTDRGRPNEKLFF. The CDR3 DNA sequence: TGCGCCAGCAGCACCGACAGGGGGCGACCTAATGAAAAACTGTTTTTT.

This rearrangement joins TRBV27 to TRBJ1-1; 7 bases fit TRBD1. The CDR3 runs to 15 residues. Germline CDR1 reads MNHEY; CDR2 reads SMNVEV (reference sequence). V lost 4 bases to trimming and J lost 4 bases; unmatched junction nucleotides: 9. The CDR3 region is CASSSQEGAITEAFF. CDR3 coding DNA: TGTGCCAGCAGTTCCCAGGAGGGGGCTATCACTGAAGCTTTCTTT.

The chain uses TRBV7-2 and TRBJ1-6; TRBD1 matches 10 bases. This CDR3 comprises 16 residues. The V gene end was trimmed by 5 bases and the J gene end by 9 bases; junction bases not matched to a gene: 10. Germline CDR1 is SGHTA and CDR2 is FQGNSA. The CDR3 reads CASSPWGQGISSPLHF. As DNA, the CDR3 is TGTGCCAGCAGCCCGTGGGGACAGGGGATCAGTTCACCCCTCCACTTT.

This rearrangement joins TRBV5-6 to TRBJ2-3; D gene unclear. CDR3 size: 13 residues. CDR1 and CDR2 from the germline V gene are SGHDT and YYEEEE. V lost 5 bases and J lost 6, with 13 bases in between. CDR3 loop: CASSLDRPDTQYF. The CDR3 region has the DNA TGTGCCAGCAGTTTAGATCGTCCGGATACGCAGTATTTT.

The chain joins TRBV19 to TRBJ1-5, with D possibly being TRBD1 (5 bases). Germline-derived CDR1 and CDR2 are LNHDA and SQIVND (reference sequence). V lost 7 bases and J lost 3, with 10 bases in between. This CDR3 spans 13 amino acids. CDR3 DNA: TGTGCCAGTAATCGGGGGGTCAATCAGCCCCAGCATTTT. Protein: CASNRGVNQPQHF.

The chain combines TRBV29-1 with TRBJ1-4, with 9 bases that match TRBD1. The germline gives CDR1 SQVTM, CDR2 ANQGSEA. The V and J ends lost 6 bases and 4 bases, in that order; junction bases with no gene match: 3. This CDR3 spans 13 amino acids. In DNA form, the CDR3 reads TGCAGCGTAAGGGGACAGGGTAATGAAAAACTGTTTTTT. It is translated as CSVRGQGNEKLFF.

The V call is TRBV9, the J call TRBJ1-1; a possible D gene is TRBD1 (6 bases). Trimming took 4 bases from V and 1 from J, leaving 8 bases between them. This CDR3 comprises 13 residues. The V gene's germline CDR1 is SGDLS and CDR2 YYNGEE. The CDR3 nucleotides are TGTGCCAGCAGCTTGACAGGGAACACTGAAGCTTTCTTT. This translates into CASSLTGNTEAFF.

V is TRBV6-5 and J is TRBJ1-6, with no clear D. V shed 9 bases and J shed 10 bases, with 13 bases lying between them. CDR3 length: 12 amino acids. Looked up from germline, CDR1 is MNHEY and CDR2 is SVGAGI. This chain's CDR3 is CASLGVGSPLHF. The DNA for the CDR3 is TGTGCCAGTCTCGGGGTCGGATCACCCCTCCACTTT.

The chain has TRBV7-6 and TRBJ2-5; tentative D call: TRBD2 (7 bases). Germline CDR1 SGHVS, CDR2 FNYEAQ. V lost 2 bases, J lost 2 bases, and 12 bases lay in between. There are 15 residues in the CDR3. The CDR3 DNA reads TGTGCCAGCAGCTTACAAGGGGGGGTACAAGAGACCCAGTACTTC. This translates into CASSLQGGVQETQYF.

The gene calls are TRBV3-1 (or the pseudogene TRBV3-2) and TRBJ1-4; TRBD1 matches 8 bases. The germline V gene has CDR1 LGHDT and CDR2 YNNKEL (reference sequence). Trimming cost V 0 bases and J 3 bases; bases outside gene matches: 9. CDR3 size: 18 residues. The CDR3 reads CASSQDEGRGRSNEKLFF. The CDR3 nucleotides are TGTGCCAGCAGCCAAGATGAAGGCAGGGGGCGATCTAATGAAAAACTGTTTTTT.

The V and J genes are TRBV7-9 and TRBJ2-7, with D perhaps TRBD1 (6 bases). Germline assignment: CDR1 SEHNR and CDR2 FQNEAQ (reference sequence). V lost 4 bases to trimming and J lost 2 bases, with 12 bases between them. CDR3 length: 14 amino acids. The CDR3 reads CASSSRGFTYEQYF. The CDR3, as DNA: TGTGCCAGCAGCTCAAGGGGGTTTACCTACGAGCAGTACTTC.

CDR3: CASSQERGIGELFF. Written as DNA, the CDR3 is TGCGCCAGCAGCCAAGAACGGGGAATCGGGGAGCTGTTTTTT. The V gene is TRBV4-1, the J gene TRBJ2-2, with a tentative D call TRBD2 (5 bases). V lost 0 bases to trimming and J lost 7 bases, with 9 bases between them. The CDR3 runs to 14 residues. Germline CDR1 reads MGHRA; CDR2 reads YSYEKL.

The CDR3 coding sequence is TGTGCCAGCAGCCTGATACTAGCGGGGGGGCAGACCGGGGAGCTGTTTTTT. Protein product: CASSLILAGGQTGELFF. The rearrangement uses TRBV4-2 and TRBJ2-2; 13 bases agree with TRBD2. V lost 4 bases, J lost 5 bases, and 7 bases stayed unmatched. From germline, CDR1 is LGHNA and CDR2 YNFKEQ. This CDR3 is 17 amino acids long.

J is TRBJ1-5 and V is TRBV2; D not certain. V gave up 3 bases and J gave up 3 bases, with 6 bases separating them. CDR3 size: 13 residues. Germline V gene lookup returns CDR1 SNHLY and CDR2 FYNNEI. The CDR3 region has the DNA TGTGCCAGCAGTGATTGGGCCAATCAGCCCCAGCATTTT. Translated, it gives CASSDWANQPQHF.

The J gene is TRBJ2-4, the V gene TRBV5-6, with 12 bases aligning to TRBD2. The germline gives CDR1 SGHDT, CDR2 YYEEEE. The trim removed 3 bases at V and 6 bases at J, leaving 4 bases unmatched. This CDR3 comprises 15 residues. CDR3 in DNA: TGTGCCAGCAGCTCAAAACTAGCGGGAGGAAACATTCAGTACTTC. It translates to CASSSKLAGGNIQYF.

This sequence joins TRBV2 and TRBJ1-5, with no clear D. Trimming removed 3 bases from V and 0 bases from J, with 12 bases in between. CDR3 length equals 16 residues. CDR1 SNHLY and CDR2 FYNNEI come from the germline V gene. The CDR3 loop is CASSDRDFYSNQPQHF. DNA of the CDR3: TGTGCCAGCAGTGACCGTGACTTTTATAGCAATCAGCCCCAGCATTTT. The full variable domain, completed using reference TRBV2 and TRBJ1-5, is EPEVTQTPSHQVTQMGQEVILRCVPISNHLYFYWYRQILGQKVEFLVSFYNNEISEKSEIFDDQFSVERPDGSNFTLKIRSTKLEDSAMYFCASSDRDFYSNQPQHFGDGTRLSIL.

The CDR3 DNA follows: TGTGCCAGCAGCTTAGCTCACACAGGGCCCTCTGGAAACACCATATATTTT. Translating gives CASSLAHTGPSGNTIYF. The genes are TRBV7-6 and TRBJ1-3, with a possible D match to TRBD1 (6 bases). Germline V gives CDR1 SGHVS, CDR2 FNYEAQ. V gave up 0 bases and J gave up 0 bases, with 12 bases separating them. The CDR3 is made up of 17 amino acids.